These 28 T cell receptor beta chains share one sample of origin, sequenced in a study of blood T cell repertoires in COVID-19. Some clones are missing from TCRdb's copy, which holds only in-frame ones; the method was immunoSEQ multiplex PCR. The sample yields 70,000 to 100,000 clones, over 70% seen once. Sequenced input: peripheral blood. These receptor sequences come from a woman aged 50 to 65 with acute or convalescent COVID-19.

The rearrangement links TRBV19 to TRBJ2-7; 13 positions match TRBD2. Germline CDR1 LNHDA, CDR2 SQIVND (reference sequence). V dropped 5 bases and J dropped 6; count of bases not matched to a gene: 10. The CDR3 has 16 residues. The CDR3 protein is CASSHRLAGGPSEQYF. CDR3 nucleotide sequence: TGTGCCAGTAGTCACAGACTAGCGGGGGGCCCCAGCGAGCAGTACTTC.

The V gene is TRBV18, the J gene TRBJ2-7, with TRBD2 matching 12 bases. Trimming took 3 bases from V and 3 from J; bases not matched to a gene: 3. Germline CDR1 KGHSH, CDR2 LQKENI. The CDR3 runs 15 residues. The CDR3 loop is CASSPSTSGGYEQYF. CDR3 nucleotides: TGTGCCAGCTCACCCTCGACTAGCGGGGGCTACGAGCAGTACTTC.

The chain uses TRBV7-2 and TRBJ2-1; the D gene is possibly TRBD2 (7 bases). Germline values: CDR1 SGHTA, CDR2 FQGNSA. Trimming removed 4 bases from V and 4 bases from J, with 11 bases in between. The CDR3 spans 14 residues. The DNA for the CDR3 is TGTGCCAGCAGCTCCGGGGGGCCGTACAATGAGCAGTTCTTC. Translating gives CASSSGGPYNEQFF.

In DNA form, the CDR3 reads TGTGCCAGCAGTTTTCGAGGCAGGGAATCACCCCTCCACTTT. It codes for CASSFRGRESPLHF. The genes are TRBV6-5 and TRBJ1-6, with D possibly TRBD1 on 5 matching bases. Per germline, CDR1 MNHEY and CDR2 SVGAGI. The CDR3 spans 14 residues. V was trimmed by 4 bases and J by 10 bases, leaving 14 bases between them.

The rearrangement uses TRBV6-2 or TRBV6-3 and TRBJ1-1; 7 bases are shared with TRBD1. The V segment lost 4 bases and the J segment 3 bases; nucleotides outside the gene matches: 5. The CDR3 totals 14 residues. The germline V gene has CDR1 MNHEY and CDR2 SVGEGT. The DNA for the CDR3 is TGTGCCAGCAGTTTCTCCAGGGGGGACACTGAAGCTTTCTTT. Translated: CASSFSRGDTEAFF.

This clone was counted only a few times. The chain joins TRBV19 to TRBJ1-1; unclear D gene. Trimming pared 3 bases from V and 10 bases from J, leaving 6 bases between. CDR3 size: 10 residues. The germline V gene encodes CDR1 LNHDA and CDR2 SQIVND (reference sequence). This CDR3 is CASSMGRAFF. Written as DNA, the CDR3 is TGTGCCAGTAGTATGGGGAGAGCTTTCTTT.

The genes are TRBV3-1 (or the pseudogene TRBV3-2) and TRBJ1-2; 9 nucleotides align to TRBD1. Germline V lookup: CDR1 LGHDT, CDR2 YNNKEL (reference sequence). The V and J ends lost 3 bases and 0 bases, in that order; junction bases with no gene match: 14. The CDR3 runs 19 residues. In DNA form, the CDR3 reads TGTGCCAGCAGCCATGGGGCCGGGACAGGGTTATTTGCTAACTATGGCTACACCTTC. Protein sequence: CASSHGAGTGLFANYGYTF.

This clone has just one count. Other nucleotide sequences in the sample specify the same CDR3. The gene calls are TRBV30 and TRBJ1-1; D unresolved. The V and J ends lost 3 bases and 3 bases respectively, with 8 bases between them. The germline V gene encodes CDR1 GTSNPN and CDR2 SVGIG (reference sequence). The CDR3 loop spans 12 amino acids. Here the CDR3 reads CAWSLSDTEAFF. CDR3 nucleotides: TGTGCCTGGAGCCTCTCAGACACTGAAGCTTTCTTT.

The rearrangement uses TRBV28 and TRBJ1-1; tentatively, D is TRBD1 (6 bases). This CDR3 region has 14 residues. With 2 bases removed from V and 5 bases from J, the gap between germline ends came to 12 bases. Per germline, CDR1 MDHEN and CDR2 SYDVKM. The CDR3: CASSLRAGVTEAFF. The CDR3 DNA is TGTGCCAGCAGTTTAAGGGCAGGGGTGACTGAAGCTTTCTTT.

This chain uses TRBV6-1 with TRBJ2-7, with D unresolved. V dropped 0 bases and J dropped 7 bases, with 4 bases sitting between them. Germline V gene lookup returns CDR1 MNHNS and CDR2 SASEGT. The CDR3 totals 11 residues. The CDR3 reads CASSEAREQYF. CDR3 bases: TGTGCCAGCAGTGAAGCCAGGGAGCAGTACTTC.

The sample holds one count of this clone. The gene calls are TRBV11-1 and TRBJ2-5, with TRBD2 matching 8 bases. Germline V lookup: CDR1 SGHAT, CDR2 FQDESV (reference sequence). Losses at the gene ends were 3 bases for V and 4 bases for J; bases not matched to a gene: 10. The CDR3 runs to 16 residues. In DNA, the CDR3 is TGTGCCAGCAGCTTCACGGCCGGGACTAGGGGAGAGACCCAGTACTTC. Residues: CASSFTAGTRGETQYF. The variable domain in full, with the rest retrieved from reference TRBV11-1 and TRBJ2-5, is EAEVAQSPRYKITEKSQAVAFWCDPISGHATLYWYRQILGQGPELLVQFQDESVVDDSQLPKDRFSAERLKGVDSTLKIQPAELGDSAMYLCASSFTAGTRGETQYFGPGTRLLVL.

This clone was picked up one time. The chain links TRBV4-3 to TRBJ2-2; D might be TRBD2 (5 bases). Trimming removed 7 bases from V and 4 bases from J, with 10 bases in between. The CDR3 has 13 amino acids. Germline V gene lookup returns CDR1 LGHNA and CDR2 YSLEER. In nucleotides, the CDR3 is TGCGCCAGCAAATCGAGCGGCACCGGGGAGCTGTTTTTT. Amino acids: CASKSSGTGELFF.

The gene calls are TRBV4-2 and TRBJ2-5, with 8 nucleotides matching TRBD1. Looked up from germline, CDR1 is LGHNA and CDR2 is YNFKEQ. J lost 2 bases, V lost 4 bases, and 9 bases had no gene match. CDR3 length equals 16 residues. CDR3 sequence reads: CASSPSPDRAQETQYF. CDR3 bases: TGTGCCAGCAGCCCTTCCCCGGACAGGGCTCAAGAGACCCAGTACTTC.

Only a few counts were recorded for this clone. The chain uses TRBV5-1 and TRBJ1-6; unclear D gene. This CDR3 has 18 amino acids. The germline gives CDR1 SGHRS, CDR2 YFSETQ. V shed 0 bases and J shed 0 bases, with 13 bases lying between them. The DNA for the CDR3 is TGCGCCAGCAGCTTGGAAGGGCCGGGGAGCTCCTATAATTCACCCCTCCACTTT. It is translated as CASSLEGPGSSYNSPLHF.

The chain has TRBV6-1 and TRBJ2-7; no reliable D call. V was trimmed by 3 bases and J by 0 bases, leaving 9 bases between them. CDR1 is MNHNS, CDR2 SASEGT, per germline. The CDR3 length is 14 residues. The CDR3 protein is CASSDPPSSYEQYF. For the CDR3, the DNA is TGTGCCAGCAGTGACCCCCCTAGCTCCTACGAGCAGTACTTC.

In this sample, this clone turned up once. The genes are TRBV30 and TRBJ1-1, with D perhaps TRBD1 (5 bases). The V gene's germline CDR1 is GTSNPN and CDR2 SVGIG (reference sequence). This CDR3 region has 15 residues. Trimming pared 0 bases from V and 7 bases from J, leaving 18 bases between. The CDR3 region is CAWSVGAGLRIEAFF. The CDR3 nucleotides read TGTGCCTGGAGTGTTGGGGCGGGGTTGAGGATTGAAGCTTTCTTT.

The rearrangement links TRBV24-1 to TRBJ1-2; TRBD1 is a possible D gene (6 bases). From germline, CDR1 is KGHDR and CDR2 SFDVKD. The CDR3 covers 14 residues. With 3 bases removed from V and 3 bases from J, the gap between germline ends came to 10 bases. The CDR3 protein is CATSDEQGYYGYTF. The CDR3 nucleotides are TGTGCCACCAGTGATGAACAGGGATACTATGGCTACACCTTC.

This clone was recorded a few times. The rearrangement joins TRBV14 to TRBJ1-6; no clear D gene. Trimming stripped 1 base from V and 7 bases from J, with 11 bases between. Germline CDR1 and CDR2: SGHDN and FVKESK. There are 15 residues in the CDR3. The CDR3: CASSQGAGRNSPLHF. CDR3 bases: TGTGCCAGCAGCCAAGGGGCAGGAAGGAATTCACCCCTCCACTTT.

The J gene is TRBJ1-5, the V gene TRBV27, with 9 bases matching TRBD1. With V trimmed by 3 bases and J by 0 bases, 3 bases remained unmatched. Germline loops: CDR1 MNHEY, CDR2 SMNVEV (reference sequence). The CDR3 is 16 residues long. In DNA, the CDR3 is TGTGCCAGCAGTTTCGGGACAGGGAGTAGCAATCAGCCCCAGCATTTT. Translation: CASSFGTGSSNQPQHF.

V usage is TRBV11-2 and J usage is TRBJ1-6, with D maybe TRBD1 (5 bases). This CDR3 is built from 11 residues. V was pared by 5 bases and J by 14 bases, with 10 bases between. Germline values: CDR1 SGHAT, CDR2 FQNNGV. The CDR3: CASSAGPTLHF. In DNA, the CDR3 is TGTGCCAGCAGCGCGGGACCGACCCTCCACTTT.

The chain couples TRBV2 to TRBJ1-1; D unclear. V lost 3 bases to trimming and J lost 0 bases, with 8 bases between them. CDR3 length equals 14 residues. Germline V lookup: CDR1 SNHLY, CDR2 FYNNEI. CDR3 coding DNA: TGTGCCAGCAGTGATCTGACTATGAACACTGAAGCTTTCTTT. It codes for CASSDLTMNTEAFF.

V gene TRBV28 combines with J gene TRBJ2-1; D is unresolved. The CDR3 has 16 amino acids. Trimming stripped 2 bases from V and 0 bases from J, with 11 bases between. Germline V gives CDR1 MDHEN, CDR2 SYDVKM. As DNA, the CDR3 is TGTGCCAGCAGTTTAGTCCAGGCCAGCTCCTACAATGAGCAGTTCTTC. Translating gives CASSLVQASSYNEQFF.

The CDR3: CASSGTAINQPQHF. The CDR3 nucleotides are TGTGCCAGCAGTGGGACAGCGATTAATCAGCCCCAGCATTTT. This chain uses TRBV2 with TRBJ1-5; D perhaps matches TRBD1 (6 bases). Germline V gene lookup returns CDR1 SNHLY and CDR2 FYNNEI. Trimming took 4 bases from V and 4 from J, leaving 11 bases between them. The CDR3 contains 14 residues.

In DNA form, the CDR3 reads TGCGCCAGCAGCTCCAAAGCGGGGATCGCGTGGAATGAGCAGTTCTTC. It yields the protein CASSSKAGIAWNEQFF. The chain carries TRBV5-1 and TRBJ2-1, with 7 bases aligning to TRBD2. Germline-derived CDR1 and CDR2 are SGHRS and YFSETQ. V lost 3 bases, J lost 7 bases, and 13 bases stayed unmatched. The CDR3 runs to 16 residues.

This chain joins TRBV5-4 and TRBJ2-7; perhaps TRBD2 as D (6 bases). Trimming removed 1 base at V and 2 bases at J, with 16 bases between. The CDR3 has 16 amino acids. Germline V lookup: CDR1 SGHNT, CDR2 YYREEE (reference sequence). The CDR3 loop is CASSLRAGGSPYEQYF. The DNA of the CDR3 is TGTGCCAGCAGCTTGAGGGCCGGGGGTTCCCCCTACGAGCAGTACTTC.

This chain uses TRBV5-5 with TRBJ1-3; D not certain. V was pared by 8 bases and J by 0 bases, with 15 bases between. CDR1 and CDR2 (germline): SGHKS, YYEKEE (reference sequence). CDR3 length: 15 residues. The CDR3 DNA reads TGTGCCAGTGGCGTCGCATGGAGCTCTGGAAACACCATATATTTT. The encoded protein is CASGVAWSSGNTIYF.

This clone was seen a few times. Other DNA sequences from this sample encode an identical CDR3 as well. The chain joins TRBV29-1 to TRBJ1-1; no firm D call. The CDR3 extends over 13 amino acids. The V and J ends lost 7 bases and 1 base respectively, with 13 bases between them. Germline CDR1 reads SQVTM; CDR2 reads ANQGSEA. CDR3 protein: CSGAREANTEAFF. The CDR3 DNA sequence: TGCAGCGGAGCACGGGAAGCGAACACTGAAGCTTTCTTT.

The V call is TRBV3-1 (or the pseudogene TRBV3-2), the J call TRBJ1-2; 8 bases align to TRBD1. Germline CDR1 LGHDT, CDR2 YNNKEL (reference sequence). Germline trimming cut 1 base from V and 4 bases from J; bases unmatched to any gene: 5. The CDR3 extends over 15 amino acids. This chain's CDR3 is CASSQGAGGLYGYTF. The CDR3 bases are TGTGCCAGCAGCCAAGGGGCAGGGGGCCTCTATGGCTACACCTTC.